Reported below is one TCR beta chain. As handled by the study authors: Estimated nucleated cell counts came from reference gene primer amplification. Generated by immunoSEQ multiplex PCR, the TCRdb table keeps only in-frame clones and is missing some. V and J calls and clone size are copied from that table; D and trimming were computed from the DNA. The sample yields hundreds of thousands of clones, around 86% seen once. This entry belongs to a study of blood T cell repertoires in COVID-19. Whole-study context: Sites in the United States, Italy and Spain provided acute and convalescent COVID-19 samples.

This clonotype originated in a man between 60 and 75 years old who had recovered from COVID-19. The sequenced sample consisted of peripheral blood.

For the CDR3, the DNA is TGTGCCAGCAGCCCTTTAGCGGGTCGCACAGATACGCAGTATTTT. Its translation: CASSPLAGRTDTQYF. The J gene is TRBJ2-3, the V gene TRBV3-1 (or the pseudogene TRBV3-2); 7 bases line up with TRBD2. Germline trimming cut 4 bases from V and 1 base from J; bases unmatched to any gene: 5. CDR3 length: 15 residues. Germline lookup yields CDR1 LGHDT and CDR2 YNNKEL (reference sequence).